A single sample is the source of the 10 T cell receptor beta chains below, sequenced in a study of T-cell reconstitution after alpha-beta-depleted transplantation in children. Unique molecular identifiers were incorporated during preparation of the TCRbeta library. Each CDR3 protein is one row after TCRdb ran MiXCR on the PCR reads. The sample has nearly 550,000 distinct CDR3 sequences; around 20% are singletons. The starting material was PBMCs from the stem cell graft donor, obtained from the stem cell graft. These TCRs come from a human donor who donated a stem cell graft to a child with acute lymphoblastic leukemia.

The chain links TRBV20-1 to TRBJ2-3; possible D gene TRBD1, 6 bases. V was trimmed by 3 bases and J by 4 bases, leaving 14 bases between them. This CDR3 is built from 14 residues. Germline loops: CDR1 DFQATT, CDR2 SNEGSKA (reference sequence). CDR3 DNA: TGCAGTGCTAGTGTGGGGGCGAGGGCAGATACGCAGTATTTT. Translating it yields CSASVGARADTQYF.

This chain joins TRBV19 and TRBJ1-1, with D possibly matching TRBD1 (5 bases). Trimming stripped 6 bases from V and 6 bases from J, with 17 bases between. This CDR3 is 14 amino acids long. Per the germline V gene, CDR1 is LNHDA and CDR2 is SQIVND (reference sequence). The CDR3: CASSAGGGRAEAFF. The CDR3 region has the DNA TGTGCCAGTAGCGCCGGCGGGGGTAGGGCTGAAGCTTTCTTT. Full variable domain (rest looked up from reference TRBV19 and TRBJ1-1): DGGITQSPKYLFRKEGQNVTLSCEQNLNHDAMYWYRQDPGQGLRLIYYSQIVNDFQKGDIAEGYSVSREKKESFPLTVTSAQKNPTAFYLCASSAGGGRAEAFFGQGTRLTVV.

The sample holds a few counts of this clonotype. The chain links TRBV10-2 to TRBJ1-1; maybe TRBD1 (6 bases). Germline CDR1 and CDR2: WSHSY and SAAADI. The ends were cut back, 2 bases at V and 2 bases at J, with 12 bases in the middle. This CDR3 region has 15 residues. CDR3 DNA: TGCGCCAGCAGTGAGGGTAGGGGGATTAACACTGAAGCTTTCTTT. Its protein product is CASSEGRGINTEAFF.

The J gene is TRBJ2-3, the V gene TRBV24-1, with 8 bases aligning to TRBD2. This CDR3 is 17 amino acids long. V was clipped by 12 bases and J by 1 base; unmatched bases: 17. Germline assignment: CDR1 KGHDR and CDR2 SFDVKD. DNA for the CDR3: TGTGCCTCCCAGCAGGGTCACAGCGGGGGACGCACAGATACGCAGTATTTT. Translation: CASQQGHSGGRTDTQYF.

This clonotype was counted only a few times. The chain carries TRBV12-3 or TRBV12-4 and TRBJ1-2; D call uncertain. V was trimmed by 2 bases and J by 7 bases, leaving 8 bases between them. The CDR3 extends over 12 amino acids. As DNA, the CDR3 is TGTGCCAGCAGTTTAAGGCTCGGTGGCTACACCTTC. Translating gives CASSLRLGGYTF.

This chain joins TRBV6-1 and TRBJ2-7; D gene ambiguous. Germline values: CDR1 MNHNS, CDR2 SASEGT. V was pared by 6 bases and J by 2 bases, with 17 bases between. The CDR3 sequence is 15 residues long. The CDR3 here is CASSLSHTATYEQYF. The CDR3 DNA reads as TGTGCCAGCAGCCTATCACACACGGCGACCTACGAGCAGTACTTC.

The chain is built from TRBV5-1 and TRBJ1-1; tentatively, D is TRBD1 (5 bases). V lost 5 bases and J 0 bases, leaving 8 bases between the germline ends. CDR3 length: 13 amino acids. Per the germline V gene, CDR1 is SGHRS and CDR2 is YFSETQ. This CDR3 reads CASRRGLNTEAFF. The CDR3 nucleotides read TGCGCCAGCAGGAGGGGCTTGAACACTGAAGCTTTCTTT.

This clonotype was picked up a small number of times. The rearrangement joins TRBV7-3 to TRBJ2-1, with D maybe TRBD2 (6 bases). Trimming shortened V by 1 base and J by 0 bases, and 16 bases separated the two germline ends. The CDR3 has 18 amino acids. Germline V gene sequence: CDR1 SGHTA, CDR2 FQGTGA. CDR3 amino acids: CASSLINFAGLSYNEQFF. Here the CDR3 DNA reads TGTGCCAGCAGCTTAATAAATTTCGCGGGACTCTCCTACAATGAGCAGTTCTTC.

This clonotype came up a few times. This chain links TRBV5-1 with TRBJ2-1; D remains ambiguous. The V gene's germline CDR1 is SGHRS and CDR2 YFSETQ. The V and J ends lost 0 bases and 6 bases respectively, with 7 bases between them. This CDR3 region has 13 residues. The CDR3 is CASSLVQRNEQFF. The CDR3 coding sequence is TGCGCCAGCAGCTTGGTACAGCGCAATGAGCAGTTCTTC.

The J gene is TRBJ2-3, the V gene TRBV29-1; 8 nucleotides agree with TRBD2. The length of the CDR3 is 14 residues. Germline CDR1 and CDR2: SQVTM and ANQGSEA. J was trimmed by 5 bases and V by 3 bases; bases with no gene match: 7. In DNA, the CDR3 is TGCAGCGTTGACGAGTCGGGAGGGGGAGATACGCAGTATTTT. Translated, it gives CSVDESGGGDTQYF.